Listed below are T cell receptor beta chains from one sample, sequenced in a study of blood T cell repertoires in COVID-19. Sequencing used immunoSEQ multiplex PCR; TCRdb keeps in-frame clones, though not all of them. This sample has about 130,000 clones; approximately 83% occur once, and the top ten carry approximately 8.7%. The sequencing sample was made of peripheral blood. These receptors all stem from a man aged 35 to 55 with active or convalescent COVID-19. Each CDR3 is given with its conserved first and last residue. The D gene is left open where the match is weak. Some rows have no size entry. The others give once, few or many, or a class for an expanded clone.

abundance	v_gene	d_gene	j_gene	CDR3aa	CDR3nt
few	TRBV10-3	TRBD1	TRBJ2-7	CAISVGTAETYEQYF	TGTGCCATCAGTGTAGGGACAGCCGAAACCTACGAGCAGTACTTC
once	TRBV5-8	-	TRBJ2-3	CASSDARTVPQYF	TGTGCCAGCAGCGATGCCCGGACAGTCCCGCAGTATTTT
-	TRBV3-1/TRBV3-2	-	TRBJ1-5	CASSQDNRAQPQHF	TGTGCCAGCAGCCAAGACAACAGGGCTCAGCCCCAGCATTTT
-	TRBV5-1	-	TRBJ2-1	CASSLVRVAYNEQFF	TGCGCCAGCAGCTTGGTCAGGGTGGCCTACAATGAGCAGTTCTTC
-	TRBV2	-	TRBJ1-2	CASSDQGKREHGYTF	TGTGCCAGCAGTGATCAGGGAAAACGTGAGCATGGCTACACCTTC
-	TRBV3-1/TRBV3-2	TRBD1	TRBJ1-5	CASSQDTGGRQPQHF	TGTGCCAGCAGCCAAGACACAGGGGGGCGTCAGCCCCAGCATTTT
-	TRBV11-3	-	TRBJ1-2	CASSLKGVRGYTF	TGTGCCAGCAGCTTAAAGGGGGTGCGGGGCTACACCTTC
-	TRBV25-1	-	TRBJ1-6	CASSARKGESPLHF	TGTGCCAGCAGCGCCAGAAAGGGGGAATCACCCCTCCACTTT
-	TRBV9	TRBD2	TRBJ2-5	CASSVDPSGGIQETQYF	TGTGCCAGCAGCGTAGACCCTAGCGGGGGAATCCAAGAGACCCAGTACTTC
many	TRBV29-1	TRBD1	TRBJ1-1	CSVEGGTATEAFF	TGCAGCGTTGAAGGTGGGACAGCCACTGAAGCTTTCTTT
-	TRBV10-1	-	TRBJ2-7	CASSDGDTPYEQYF	TGCGCCAGCAGTGACGGGGACACCCCCTACGAGCAGTACTTC
-	TRBV19	-	TRBJ1-5	CASSNPGAGGNQPQHF	TGTGCCAGTAGTAACCCAGGGGCAGGGGGCAATCAGCCCCAGCATTTT
-	TRBV11-2	-	TRBJ1-4	CASSSLRTARKKLFF	TGTGCCAGCAGCTCCCTGAGGACAGCAAGGAAAAAACTGTTTTTT
-	TRBV10-1	-	TRBJ1-2	CARLEAIYGYTF	TGCGCCAGGCTGGAGGCAATCTATGGCTACACCTTC
-	TRBV7-8	TRBD2	TRBJ2-5	CASSLLGGGQETQYF	TGTGCCAGCAGCTTACTCGGCGGGGGACAAGAGACCCAGTACTTC
-	TRBV5-3	TRBD1	TRBJ1-1	CARSSAQGQGTEAFF	TGTGCCAGAAGCTCCGCTCAAGGACAGGGCACTGAAGCTTTCTTT
once	TRBV18	-	TRBJ1-5	CASSSGRNQPQHF	TGTGCCAGCTCTTCAGGGAGGAATCAGCCCCAGCATTTT
-	TRBV7-3	TRBD1	TRBJ2-6	CASSLEGRTGPPGANVLTF	TGTGCCAGCAGCCTAGAGGGTAGGACAGGCCCCCCTGGGGCCAACGTCCTGACTTTC